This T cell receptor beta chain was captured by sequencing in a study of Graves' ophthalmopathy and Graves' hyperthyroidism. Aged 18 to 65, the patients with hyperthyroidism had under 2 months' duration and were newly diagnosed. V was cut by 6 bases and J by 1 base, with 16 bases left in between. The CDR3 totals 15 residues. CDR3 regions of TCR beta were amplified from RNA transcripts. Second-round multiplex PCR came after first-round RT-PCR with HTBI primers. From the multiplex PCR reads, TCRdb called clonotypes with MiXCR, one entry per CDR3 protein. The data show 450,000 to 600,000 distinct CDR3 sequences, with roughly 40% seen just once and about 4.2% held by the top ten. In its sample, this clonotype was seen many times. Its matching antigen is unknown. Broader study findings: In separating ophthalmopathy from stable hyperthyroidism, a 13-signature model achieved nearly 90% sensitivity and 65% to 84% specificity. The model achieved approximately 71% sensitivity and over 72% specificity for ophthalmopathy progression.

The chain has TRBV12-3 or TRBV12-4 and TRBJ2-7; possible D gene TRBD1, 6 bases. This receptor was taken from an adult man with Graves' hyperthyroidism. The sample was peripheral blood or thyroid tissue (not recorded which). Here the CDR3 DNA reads TGTGCCAGCAGCTTCCCGGCGCAGGGGTCCTACGAGCAGTACTTC. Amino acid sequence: CASSFPAQGSYEQYF.